These T cell receptor beta chains were read from a single sample in a study of blood T cells in healthy people across ages. TCRdb used MiXCR to reprocess the 5' RACE reads, holding one entry per CDR3 protein. Of around 800,000 distinct CDR3 sequences listed, about a quarter are singletons. In addition, the sample was reused for a study of T cells of mothers and their children.

The sample comprised blood. These receptors all come from a boy aged 5-17 years in good health. Each CDR3 is given with its conserved first and last residue. A D gene is named only where the DNA matches it firmly. Clone size appears in some rows only: once, few, many, or a class for an expanded clone.

D,size,V,J,CDR3,DNA
NA,NA,TRBV18,TRBJ1-6,CASSPPHSPLHF,TGTGCCAGCTCACCACCTCACTCACCCCTCCACTTT
NA,few,TRBV20-1,TRBJ2-6,CSARRASGANVLTF,TGCAGTGCTAGAAGGGCATCTGGGGCCAACGTTCTGACTTTC
TRBD2,NA,TRBV4-2,TRBJ2-3,CASSQVKRGGLTDTQYF,TGTGCCAGCAGCCAAGTAAAGCGGGGGGGCCTCACAGATACGCAGTATTTT
NA,few,TRBV27,TRBJ1-4,CASSWAVREKLFF,TGTGCCAGCAGTTGGGCGGTTAGAGAAAAACTGTTTTTT
NA,few,TRBV6-6,TRBJ1-2,CASSYSWGSNYGYTF,TGTGCCAGCAGTTACTCGTGGGGTTCTAACTATGGCTACACCTTC
TRBD1,NA,TRBV27,TRBJ1-5,CASSPRTGVGQPQHF,TGTGCCAGCAGTCCCCGGACAGGGGTAGGTCAGCCCCAGCATTTT
NA,NA,TRBV12-5,TRBJ2-7,CAGGLGALYEQYF,TGTGCTGGTGGTTTGGGGGCCCTCTACGAGCAGTACTTC
NA,few,TRBV6-6,TRBJ2-1,CASSSAGQSDEQFF,TGTGCCAGCAGTTCCGCCGGGCAGTCGGATGAGCAGTTCTTC
NA,NA,TRBV6-1,TRBJ1-1,CASTEAFF,TGTGCCAGCACGGAGGCTTTCTTT
NA,few,TRBV7-2,TRBJ1-1,CASSLGLGMNTEAFF,TGTGCCAGCAGCTTAGGCCTCGGGATGAACACTGAAGCTTTCTTT
TRBD1,NA,TRBV6-1,TRBJ1-5,CASTLGQGPNQPQHF,TGTGCCAGCACCCTAGGACAGGGACCCAATCAGCCCCAGCATTTT
TRBD2,NA,TRBV5-1,TRBJ2-1,CASSGSGGEQFF,TGCGCCAGCAGCGGGTCCGGGGGGGAGCAGTTCTTC
NA,NA,TRBV12-3/TRBV12-4,TRBJ1-6,CGSSLLRTDAPLHF,TGTGGCAGCAGTTTATTGAGGACCGATGCGCCCCTCCACTTT
TRBD1,NA,TRBV6-5,TRBJ1-4,CASRKTGGVKLFF,TGTGCCAGCAGGAAAACAGGGGGGGTAAAACTGTTTTTT
TRBD2,few,TRBV5-1,TRBJ2-7,CASSRQGGDLYEQYF,TGCGCCAGCAGCCGCCAGGGAGGGGACCTCTACGAGCAGTACTTC
NA,few,TRBV18,TRBJ1-1,CASSPPVRVNTEAFF,TGTGCCAGCTCACCTCCCGTTAGGGTAAACACTGAAGCTTTCTTT
NA,NA,TRBV27,TRBJ2-3,CASSSLTLDTDTQYF,TGTGCCAGCAGTTCATTAACACTTGACACAGATACGCAGTATTTT
TRBD2,NA,TRBV5-1,TRBJ2-1,CASSLEGAGGRDEQFF,TGCGCCAGCAGCTTGGAAGGCGCGGGGGGCAGGGATGAGCAGTTCTTC
TRBD2,NA,TRBV4-2,TRBJ2-7,CASSQEGTISYEQYF,TGTGCCAGCAGCCAAGAGGGGACTATCTCCTACGAGCAGTACTTC
NA,few,TRBV15,TRBJ2-4,CATSRGGKNIQYF,TGTGCCACCAGCAGAGGAGGCAAAAACATTCAGTACTTC
NA,few,TRBV6-5,TRBJ2-7,CASSTGLSSSYEQYF,TGTGCCAGCAGTACGGGACTCTCTTCCTCCTACGAGCAGTACTTC
TRBD2,NA,TRBV5-1,TRBJ2-5,CASSLDIGGETQYF,TGCGCCAGCAGCTTGGATATCGGGGGGGAGACCCAGTACTTC
NA,NA,TRBV3-1,TRBJ2-3,CASSQDGVPRDTQYF,TGTGCCAGCAGCCAAGACGGGGTCCCGAGGGATACGCAGTATTTT
TRBD1,NA,TRBV11-2,TRBJ1-6,CASSSAGGTANSPLHF,TGTGCCAGCAGCTCGGCGGGGGGGACAGCAAATTCACCCCTCCACTTT
TRBD1,few,TRBV28,TRBJ2-1,CASSLPGQGRFNEQFF,TGTGCCAGCAGTTTACCGGGACAGGGGCGGTTCAATGAGCAGTTCTTC
NA,few,TRBV19,TRBJ2-3,CASGTADTQYF,TGTGCCAGTGGGACGGCCGATACGCAGTATTTT
TRBD2,few,TRBV5-1,TRBJ2-1,CASRPPGTSGGVNEQFF,TGCGCCAGCAGACCTCCCGGGACTAGCGGGGGGGTGAATGAGCAGTTCTTC
NA,few,TRBV10-3,TRBJ2-5,CAISESIGGAETQYF,TGTGCCATCAGTGAGTCGATCGGCGGGGCAGAGACCCAGTACTTC
TRBD1,few,TRBV20-1,TRBJ1-2,CSASPGQAAGDYGYTF,TGCAGTGCTAGCCCGGGACAGGCGGCAGGGGACTATGGCTACACCTTC
NA,NA,TRBV12-3/TRBV12-4,TRBJ1-2,CASSRGVMGYTF,TGTGCCAGCAGCCGGGGGGTGATGGGCTACACCTTC
NA,NA,TRBV12-3/TRBV12-4,TRBJ2-5,CASRPRTDGETQYF,TGTGCCAGCAGACCCAGGACAGACGGGGAGACCCAGTACTTC
TRBD1,NA,TRBV12-3/TRBV12-4,TRBJ1-1,CASSLRQGFTEAFF,TGTGCCAGCAGTTTGAGACAGGGGTTCACTGAAGCTTTCTTT
TRBD1,few,TRBV10-3,TRBJ2-5,CAIRDRDREETQYF,TGTGCCATCAGGGACCGGGACAGGGAAGAGACCCAGTACTTC
NA,NA,TRBV20-1,TRBJ2-5,CSGLGGGSQETQYF,TGCAGTGGCCTAGGGGGTGGGAGTCAAGAGACCCAGTACTTC
NA,NA,TRBV7-9,TRBJ1-3,CASSLMNTGSPIYF,TGTGCCAGCAGCTTGATGAACACAGGGTCCCCTATATATTTT
NA,few,TRBV3-1,TRBJ1-6,CASSQAGDSPLHF,TGTGCCAGCAGCCAAGCTGGGGATTCACCCCTCCACTTT
NA,NA,TRBV6-5,TRBJ2-1,CASSYSGATEQFF,TGTGCCAGCAGTTACTCCGGGGCAACTGAGCAGTTCTTC
NA,NA,TRBV6-5,TRBJ2-5,CASSHTVGVKGQETQYF,TGTGCCAGCAGTCACACAGTAGGGGTGAAGGGGCAAGAGACCCAGTACTTC
NA,NA,TRBV9,TRBJ1-6,CASSAGSSYNSPLHF,TGTGCCAGCAGCGCCGGGAGCTCCTATAATTCACCCCTCCACTTT
TRBD1,NA,TRBV4-2,TRBJ2-5,CASSLSSTGRETQYF,TGTGCCAGCAGCCTTTCCTCGACAGGGAGAGAGACCCAGTACTTC
NA,NA,TRBV6-5,TRBJ1-2,CASRNQDGDYGYTF,TGTGCCAGCAGGAACCAGGATGGAGACTATGGCTACACCTTC
NA,NA,TRBV6-5,TRBJ2-2,CASSYSGPGGSGELFF,TGTGCCAGCAGTTACTCGGGTCCTGGGGGGTCCGGGGAGCTGTTTTTT
NA,few,TRBV3-1,TRBJ2-1,CASSPGIGLVEDEQFF,TGTGCCAGCAGCCCAGGGATAGGACTCGTTGAGGATGAGCAGTTCTTC
NA,few,TRBV20-1,TRBJ2-3,CSAAPGPHTDTQYF,TGCAGTGCTGCACCGGGACCACACACAGATACGCAGTATTTT
TRBD2,NA,TRBV20-1,TRBJ2-1,CSARAELAGSSYNEQFF,TGCAGTGCTAGAGCGGAACTAGCGGGAAGCTCCTACAATGAGCAGTTCTTC
TRBD1,few,TRBV28,TRBJ2-7,CASSLPGQGINEQYF,TGTGCCAGCAGTTTGCCGGGACAGGGGATCAACGAGCAGTACTTC
NA,NA,TRBV12-3/TRBV12-4,TRBJ1-2,CASSLAGLSWGGYTF,TGTGCCAGCAGTTTAGCGGGGTTATCGTGGGGCGGCTACACCTTC
NA,NA,TRBV2,TRBJ2-5,CASTWAGQGETQYF,TGTGCCAGCACCTGGGCAGGGCAAGGAGAGACCCAGTACTTC
NA,few,TRBV7-9,TRBJ2-1,CASFGGSSYNEQFF,TGTGCCAGCTTTGGGGGAAGCTCCTACAATGAGCAGTTCTTC
NA,NA,TRBV27,TRBJ2-1,CASSSTGVSYNEQFF,TGTGCCAGCAGCTCCACCGGGGTCTCCTACAATGAGCAGTTCTTC
NA,NA,TRBV9,TRBJ1-4,CASSVTGSTNEKLFF,TGTGCCAGCAGCGTAACAGGGTCAACTAATGAAAAACTGTTTTTT
NA,NA,TRBV10-2,TRBJ2-3,CASGDRGTDTQYF,TGCGCCAGCGGAGATAGGGGGACAGATACGCAGTATTTT
NA,NA,TRBV2,TRBJ2-3,CASRLYTDTQYF,TGTGCCAGCAGGCTATACACAGATACGCAGTATTTT
TRBD1,NA,TRBV6-5,TRBJ2-1,CASSYPGQGTYNEQFF,TGTGCCAGCAGTTATCCCGGACAGGGTACCTACAATGAGCAGTTCTTC